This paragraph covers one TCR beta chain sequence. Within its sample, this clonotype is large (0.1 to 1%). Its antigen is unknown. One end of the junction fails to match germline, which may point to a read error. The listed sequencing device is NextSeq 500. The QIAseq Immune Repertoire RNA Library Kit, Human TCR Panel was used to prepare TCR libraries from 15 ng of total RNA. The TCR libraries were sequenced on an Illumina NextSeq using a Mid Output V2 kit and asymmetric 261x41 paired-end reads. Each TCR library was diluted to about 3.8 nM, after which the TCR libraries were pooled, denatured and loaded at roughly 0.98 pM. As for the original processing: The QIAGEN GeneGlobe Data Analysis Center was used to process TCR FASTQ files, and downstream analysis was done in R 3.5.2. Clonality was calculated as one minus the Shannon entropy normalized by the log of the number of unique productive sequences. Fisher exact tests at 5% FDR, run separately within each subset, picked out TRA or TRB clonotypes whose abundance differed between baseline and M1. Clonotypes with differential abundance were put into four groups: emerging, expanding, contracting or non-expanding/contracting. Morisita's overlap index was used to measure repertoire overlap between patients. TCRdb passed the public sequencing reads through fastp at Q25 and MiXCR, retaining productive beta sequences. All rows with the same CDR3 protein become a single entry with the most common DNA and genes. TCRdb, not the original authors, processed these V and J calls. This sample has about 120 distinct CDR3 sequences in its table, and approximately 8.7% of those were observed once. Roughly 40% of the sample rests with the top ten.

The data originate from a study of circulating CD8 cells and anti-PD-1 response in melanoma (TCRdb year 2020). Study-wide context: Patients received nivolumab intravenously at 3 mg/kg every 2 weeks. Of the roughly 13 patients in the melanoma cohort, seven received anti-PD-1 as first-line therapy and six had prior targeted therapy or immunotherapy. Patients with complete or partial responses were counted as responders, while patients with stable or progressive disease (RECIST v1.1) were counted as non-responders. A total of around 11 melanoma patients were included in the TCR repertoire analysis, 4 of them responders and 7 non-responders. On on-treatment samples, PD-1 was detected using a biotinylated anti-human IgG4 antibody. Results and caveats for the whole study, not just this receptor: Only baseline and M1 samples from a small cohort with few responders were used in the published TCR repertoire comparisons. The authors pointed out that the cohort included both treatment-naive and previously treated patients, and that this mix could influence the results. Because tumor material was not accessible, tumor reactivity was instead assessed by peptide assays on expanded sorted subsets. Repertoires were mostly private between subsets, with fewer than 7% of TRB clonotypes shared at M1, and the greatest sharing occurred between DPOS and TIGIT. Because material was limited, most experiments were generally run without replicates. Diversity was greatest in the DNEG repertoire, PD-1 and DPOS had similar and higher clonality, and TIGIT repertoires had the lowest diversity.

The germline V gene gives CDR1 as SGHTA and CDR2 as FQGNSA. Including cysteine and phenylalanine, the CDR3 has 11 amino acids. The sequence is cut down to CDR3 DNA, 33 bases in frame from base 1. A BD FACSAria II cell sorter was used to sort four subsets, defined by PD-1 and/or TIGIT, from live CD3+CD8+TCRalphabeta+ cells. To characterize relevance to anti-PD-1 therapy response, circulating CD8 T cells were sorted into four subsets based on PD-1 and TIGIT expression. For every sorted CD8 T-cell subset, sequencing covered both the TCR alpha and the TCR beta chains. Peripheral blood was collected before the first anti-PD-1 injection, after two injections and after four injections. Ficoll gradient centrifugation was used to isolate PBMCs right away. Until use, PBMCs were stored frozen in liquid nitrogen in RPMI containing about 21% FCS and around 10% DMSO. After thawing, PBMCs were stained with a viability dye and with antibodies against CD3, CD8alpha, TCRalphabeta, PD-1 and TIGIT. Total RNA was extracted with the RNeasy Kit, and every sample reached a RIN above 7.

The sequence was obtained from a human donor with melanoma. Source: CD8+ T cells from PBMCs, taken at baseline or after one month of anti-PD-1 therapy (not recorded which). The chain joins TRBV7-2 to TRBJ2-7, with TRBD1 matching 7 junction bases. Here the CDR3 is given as CASSSFNGQEF. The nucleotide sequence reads TGTGCCAGCAGCTCCTTTAACGGACAGGAGTTC.